The rows below give T cell receptor beta chains drawn from one sample of a study of cytomegalovirus exposure and HLA in healthy donors. TCRdb keeps only in-frame clones here, not all; method: immunoSEQ multiplex PCR. The sample totals approximately 110,000 clones; its top ten clones hold 2% to 2.5%. The sample taken for sequencing was PBMCs. The source of these receptors is a man aged 40-49 years in good health and CMV-seronegative. Both conserved end residues are part of each CDR3. The order of the fields is D gene, V gene, J gene, CDR3 DNA, CDR3 protein. A D gene is named only where the DNA matches it firmly.

TRBD2	TRBV28	TRBJ2-7	TGTGCCAGCCGCCGCGCGGGAGGGAACGAGCAGTACTTC	CASRRAGGNEQYF
.	TRBV10-3	TRBJ2-3	TGTGCCATCAGTGAGTTGAGAGATACGCAGTATTTT	CAISELRDTQYF
.	TRBV11-2	TRBJ1-1	TGTGCCAGCAGCTTAAGGACTGACACCGCGGCTTTCTTT	CASSLRTDTAAFF
TRBD1	TRBV5-4	TRBJ2-7	TGTGCCAGCAGCACCGGACAGGGCCGACAATACGAGCAGTACTTC	CASSTGQGRQYEQYF
.	TRBV5-1	TRBJ1-1	TGCGCCAGCAGCTTGGTAGGGGTCACTGAAGCTTTCTTT	CASSLVGVTEAFF
.	TRBV5-1	TRBJ1-1	TGCGCCAGCAGCTTACAGGGTACTGAAGCTTTCTTT	CASSLQGTEAFF
TRBD2	TRBV7-3	TRBJ2-1	TGTGCCAGCAGCCCCCTTAGCGGGAGCTCCTACAATGAGCAGTTCTTC	CASSPLSGSSYNEQFF
.	TRBV6-5	TRBJ2-7	TGTGCCAGCAGTTACTCTGCCAGGTCTTACGAGCAGTACTTC	CASSYSARSYEQYF
.	TRBV11-3	TRBJ2-7	TGTGCCAGCAGCTTCTCAGGTGGAGGTTACGAGCAGTACTTC	CASSFSGGGYEQYF
TRBD2	TRBV10-3	TRBJ2-3	TGTGCCATCAGTGGGACTAGCGGACGCACAGATACGCAGTATTTT	CAISGTSGRTDTQYF
.	TRBV6-5	TRBJ1-2	TGTGCCAGCAGTTACATGCAGGCCGGATATGGCTACACCTTC	CASSYMQAGYGYTF
TRBD1	TRBV19	TRBJ1-4	TGTGCCAGTAGGAAGACAGGGGGATATGAAAAACTGTTTTTT	CASRKTGGYEKLFF
.	TRBV5-4	TRBJ2-7	TGTGCCAGCACCCCTTCGCGGGAACACGAGCAGTACTTC	CASTPSREHEQYF
TRBD2	TRBV29-1	TRBJ2-7	TGCAGCGTTGCTGCGGGAGGTGTCTACGAGCAGTACTTC	CSVAAGGVYEQYF
.	TRBV4-1	TRBJ1-2	TGCGCCGGCAGCCAAGTGGAGGGGCCCGTCCTGGGGGGCTACACCTTC	CAGSQVEGPVLGGYTF
TRBD1	TRBV5-6	TRBJ2-7	TGTGCCAGCAGAGAGGGCACCGGGACAGCCTCCTACGAGCAGTATTTC	CASREGTGTASYEQYF
.	TRBV11-2	TRBJ2-3	TGTGCCAGCAGCTTAGTCGCGGCCACAGATACGCAGTATTTT	CASSLVAATDTQYF
.	TRBV28	TRBJ2-7	TGTGCCAGCAGTTTCCCCGGAGGGAGATACGAGCAGTACTTC	CASSFPGGRYEQYF
TRBD1	TRBV29-1	TRBJ2-7	TGCAGCGTTTCGGGAGACAGGGGGCTTGACGAGCAGTACTTC	CSVSGDRGLDEQYF
.	TRBV28	TRBJ2-7	TGTGCCAGCAAACCTGGTGGGGAGCCCTACGAGCAGTACTTC	CASKPGGEPYEQYF
TRBD1	TRBV7-9	TRBJ1-5	TGTGCCAGCAGCGCCGGGGACAGTAGCAATCAGCCCCAGCATTTT	CASSAGDSSNQPQHF
TRBD2	TRBV5-1	TRBJ2-2	TGCGCCAGCAGCTTGGGCGCGGGAGGCACCGGGGAGCTGTTTTTT	CASSLGAGGTGELFF
TRBD1	TRBV18	TRBJ1-1	TGTGCCAGCTCACCAAGGCAGGGGGCCTCGAACACTGAAGCTTTCTTT	CASSPRQGASNTEAFF
TRBD2	TRBV11-3	TRBJ2-1	TGTGCCAGCAGCTTAGGCGGGGAGGGCCGGGGTATTGAGCAGTTCTTC	CASSLGGEGRGIEQFF
.	TRBV21-1	TRBJ1-2	TGTGCCAGCAGCCACAGGGGACCCTATGGCTACACCTTC	CASSHRGPYGYTF
.	TRBV29-1	TRBJ2-1	TGCAGCGCCGGGTGGTCGGGCTACAATGAGCAGTTCTTC	CSAGWSGYNEQFF
.	TRBV6-6	TRBJ1-1	TGTGCCAGCCCGCCGGACAGTTGGAATGAAGCTTTCTTT	CASPPDSWNEAFF
.	TRBV11-2	TRBJ2-3	TGTGCCAGCAGCTTAGGTCGAGGAGGGCGCACAGATACGCAGTATTTT	CASSLGRGGRTDTQYF
TRBD1	TRBV4-1	TRBJ2-1	TGCGCCAGCAGCCACTCTCCGGGACAGGGCGGAAATGAGCAGTTCTTC	CASSHSPGQGGNEQFF
.	TRBV6-6	TRBJ2-2	TGTGCCAGCCATCTCCGCGACACCGGGGAGCTGTTTTTT	CASHLRDTGELFF
TRBD1	TRBV19	TRBJ2-7	TGTGCCAGTAGCAGAAGGTGGGGACAGGGGGACTCCTACGAGCAGTACTTC	CASSRRWGQGDSYEQYF
TRBD1	TRBV2	TRBJ1-6	TGTGCCAGCAGTGGGACAGGTTCTAATTCACCCCTCCACTTT	CASSGTGSNSPLHF
TRBD1	TRBV27	TRBJ2-7	TGTGCCAGCAGGTCACCCATCCGGGACAGGGGCTACGAGCAGTACTTC	CASRSPIRDRGYEQYF
TRBD1	TRBV5-4	TRBJ2-5	TGTGCCAGCAGCTCCGGACAGGTACAAGAGACCCAGTACTTC	CASSSGQVQETQYF
.	TRBV6-5	TRBJ1-5	TGTGCCAGCAGCCCAAACCCGACAGGATTTCAGCCCCAGCATTTT	CASSPNPTGFQPQHF
.	TRBV11-2	TRBJ2-3	TGTGCCAGCAGCTTAGATCTAACAGATACGCAGTATTTT	CASSLDLTDTQYF
.	TRBV28	TRBJ2-7	TGTGCCAGCAGTTTAAGAGGATACGAGCAGTACTTC	CASSLRGYEQYF
TRBD1	TRBV5-4	TRBJ2-1	TGTGCCAGCAGCTTCGACAGGGGGCGTTACAATGAGCAGTTCTTC	CASSFDRGRYNEQFF
TRBD1	TRBV2	TRBJ2-6	TGTGCCAGCAGCCTTCAGGGGGCTAGTGCTGGGGCCAACGTCCTGACTTTC	CASSLQGASAGANVLTF
TRBD2	TRBV9	TRBJ2-1	TGTGCCAGCACCACATATGACGGGAGGAATGAGCAGTTCTTC	CASTTYDGRNEQFF
TRBD1	TRBV5-1	TRBJ1-4	TGCGCCAGCAGCTTGGACGGGACAGGCTCCGAAAAACTGTTTTTT	CASSLDGTGSEKLFF
.	TRBV28	TRBJ1-4	TGTGCCAGCAGTTTCAGGGTGGTAGTGGAAAAACTGTTTTTT	CASSFRVVVEKLFF
TRBD1	TRBV27	TRBJ1-2	TGTGCCAGCAGTCCCACCGGAGGGACAGGGGGCTCCTATGGCTACACCTTC	CASSPTGGTGGSYGYTF
TRBD1	TRBV25-1	TRBJ2-1	TGTGCCAGCAGTATTCCGGGACAGGGGTACAATGAGCAGTTCTTC	CASSIPGQGYNEQFF
.	TRBV5-1	TRBJ2-1	TGCGCCAGCAGCTTAGACAGCTACAATGAGCAGTTCTTC	CASSLDSYNEQFF
TRBD1	TRBV11-3	TRBJ1-6	TGTGCCAGCAGTGACAGGGGAACCTACTCACCCCTCCACTTT	CASSDRGTYSPLHF
TRBD1	TRBV5-6	TRBJ2-5	TGTGCCAGCAGCTGGACAGGAGACAAGGGAGAGACCCAGTACTTC	CASSWTGDKGETQYF
.	TRBV11-3	TRBJ2-7	TGTGCCAGCAGCACCTACTCGTACTACGAGCAGTACTTC	CASSTYSYYEQYF
TRBD1	TRBV10-3	TRBJ2-5	TGTGCCACCCGTAGGGGGACAGCGACTGAGACCCAGTACTTC	CATRRGTATETQYF
TRBD2	TRBV6-1	TRBJ2-2	TGTGCCAGCAGTTTCCTAGCGGGGACACGGGAGCTGTTTTTT	CASSFLAGTRELFF